This T cell receptor beta chain emerged from a study of shared clonotypes between healthy human individuals. Study-wide findings and caveats: Blood alone was sampled, and tissue repertoires likely differ.

The CDR3 sequence is 13 residues long. V gave up 0 bases and J gave up 6 bases, with 7 bases separating them. Germline V gives CDR1 LNHNV, CDR2 YYDKDF (reference sequence). For this clone: The target antigen is unknown.

For unsorted samples, genomic DNA was extracted from tens of millions of PBMCs. Running of the assay took place at deep level. Measured with immunoSEQ multiplex PCR; TCRdb has only the in-frame clones, and not every one. The sample holds about 480,000 clones; over 75% are singletons and the top ten take approximately 13%. V usage is TRBV15 and J usage is TRBJ2-3; D is ambiguous. This clonotype was obtained from a woman aged 40 to 50 in good health. Some clones in this sample may be carry-over from other donors' samples. The sequenced material came from PBMCs. The CDR3 spells CATSREQLDTQYF. The CDR3 nucleotides are TGTGCCACCAGCAGAGAACAGTTGGATACGCAGTATTTT.